Below are 2 T cell receptor beta chains sequenced from a single sample in a study of T cells after somatic rescue of genetic block. The protocol was immunoSEQ multiplex PCR, while the TCRdb copy is restricted to in-frame clones and leaves out a portion. The sample yields some 14,000 clones, roughly 72% seen once. Sequences were obtained from peripheral blood mononuclear cells (PBMCs). These receptors originate from a boy younger than 18.

This clone is judged medium-sized. V and J are TRBV5-1 and TRBJ1-5; unclear D gene. CDR1 is SGHRS, CDR2 YFSETQ, per germline. The CDR3 length is 15 residues. Trimming took off 4 bases at V and 0 bases at J, with 11 bases between the two ends. CDR3: CASSPQMDSNQPQHF. The CDR3 region has the DNA TGCGCCAGCAGCCCTCAGATGGATAGCAATCAGCCCCAGCATTTT.

This chain links TRBV18 with TRBJ2-3; 9 nucleotides match TRBD2. There are 16 residues in the CDR3. V shed 5 bases, J shed 4 bases, and the junction held 10 bases outside the gene matches. From germline, CDR1 is KGHSH and CDR2 LQKENI. The CDR3 nucleotides are TGTGCCAGCTCATCCCTAGCGGGATCAGGCGCAGATACGCAGTATTTT. Protein sequence: CASSSLAGSGADTQYF.